One and the same sample provided the 31 T cell receptor beta chains below, sequenced in a study of T cells in Graves' hyperthyroidism and ophthalmopathy (dated by TCRdb to about 2019). Library construction relied on multiplex PCR. Reads for this sample came from an Illumina HiSeq 2000. The TCR beta CDR3 regions were amplified from the RNA transcripts. A first-round RT-PCR of the TCR CDR3 used the HTBI primer set with the Qiagen OneStep RT-PCR kit. TCRdb applied fastp at Q25 and MiXCR to the public reads, then kept only in-frame beta chains. A single entry per CDR3 protein holds the most common genes and DNA from its merged rows. Recorded for this sample are hundreds of thousands of distinct CDR3 sequences; about 14% of them occurred a single time. Approximately 13% of the sample belongs to the ten largest clones. The sequenced sample consisted of blood. Receptors originate from a young man with Graves' ophthalmopathy.

In its sample, this clonotype was seen a few times. The rearrangement uses TRBV19 and TRBJ1-5, with D possibly TRBD1 on 6 matching bases. V gave up 4 bases and J gave up 4 bases, with 11 bases separating them. CDR3 size: 14 residues. CDR1 LNHDA and CDR2 SQIVND come from the germline V gene (reference sequence). The CDR3 DNA sequence: TGTGCCAGTAGTACCGGGACAAGAAATCAGCCCCAGCATTTT. Translated: CASSTGTRNQPQHF.

This clonotype has a count of ten or more. The chain couples TRBV6-1 to TRBJ2-1; 8 nucleotides align to TRBD1. Germline trimming cut 4 bases from V and 7 bases from J; bases unmatched to any gene: 9. The CDR3 loop spans 15 amino acids. Germline CDR1 MNHNS, CDR2 SASEGT. CDR3 sequence reads: CASSGWQGAQNEQFF. The DNA of the CDR3 is TGTGCCAGCAGTGGGTGGCAGGGGGCTCAGAATGAGCAGTTCTTC.

This clonotype came up many times. The V call is TRBV7-3, the J call TRBJ2-7, with 9 positions matching TRBD1. Germline values: CDR1 SGHTA, CDR2 FQGTGA. The V segment lost 5 bases and the J segment 2 bases; nucleotides outside the gene matches: 10. CDR3 length: 16 residues. The DNA of the CDR3 is TGTGCCAGCAGCAAAGGTTTAGGGACAGGGACCTACGAGCAGTACTTC. Its protein is CASSKGLGTGTYEQYF. Combining the CDR3 with reference TRBV7-3 and TRBJ2-7 gives the whole variable domain GAGVSQTPSNKVTEKGKYVELRCDPISGHTALYWYRQSLGQGPEFLIYFQGTGAADDSGLPNDRFFAVRPEGSVSTLKIQRTERGDSAVYLCASSKGLGTGTYEQYFGPGTRLTVT.

Concerning this clonotype itself: A much more abundant neighbour one base away suggests this may be a read error. V is TRBV27 and J is TRBJ2-3, with 10 bases matching TRBD2. This CDR3 has 19 residues. Germline V gives CDR1 MNHEY, CDR2 SMNVEV (reference sequence). The DNA for the CDR3 is TGTGCCAGCAGCCAAGGCGGGGGACTAGCGACCCTTAGCACAGGTACGCAGTATTTT. Translating gives CASSQGGGLATLSTGTQYF.

Remarks on this clonotype: Since a much larger clone is just one base distant, this may be a read error. The chain couples TRBV12-3 or TRBV12-4 to TRBJ1-5; TRBD1 agrees at 7 bases. With V trimmed by 8 bases and J by 3 bases, 13 bases remained unmatched. The CDR3 contains 16 residues. The CDR3 DNA follows: TGTGCCAGCGGTCCCGGGACAGCCCTCTCCAATCAGCCCCAGCATTTT. This sequence encodes CASGPGTALSNQPQHF.

The chain carries TRBV7-9 and TRBJ2-3; tentative D call: TRBD2 (5 bases). Germline V gene sequence: CDR1 SEHNR, CDR2 FQNEAQ (reference sequence). This CDR3 region has 15 residues. V was clipped by 5 bases and J by 0 bases, with 12 bases between them. CDR3 coding DNA: TGTGCCAGCAGCCCGGACGGGATTAGCACAGATACGCAGTATTTT. As protein: CASSPDGISTDTQYF. The full variable domain, rest sourced from reference TRBV7-9 and TRBJ2-3, is DTGVSQNPRHKITKRGQNVTFRCDPISEHNRLYWYRQTLGQGPEFLTYFQNEAQLEKSRLLSDRFSAERPKGSFSTLEIQRTEQGDSAMYLCASSPDGISTDTQYFGPGTRLTVL.

This clonotype was found many times. This rearrangement joins TRBV11-2 to TRBJ2-1; D might be TRBD1 (6 bases). Germline lookup yields CDR1 SGHAT and CDR2 FQNNGV. This CDR3 is built from 19 residues. V lost 0 bases and J lost 1, with 19 bases in between. CDR3 DNA: TGTGCCAGCAGCTTAGACAGGGGCCGGTTGAGCGGTTCCTACAATGAGCAGTTCTTC. It codes for CASSLDRGRLSGSYNEQFF. Filled out from reference TRBV11-2 and TRBJ2-1, the complete variable domain reads EAGVAQSPRYKIIEKRQSVAFWCNPISGHATLYWYQQILGQGPKLLIQFQNNGVVDDSQLPKDRFSAERLKGVDSTLKIQPAKLEDSAVYLCASSLDRGRLSGSYNEQFFGPGTRLTVL.

A word on this clonotype: A read error may explain this, as a much larger clone is one base away. V usage is TRBV2 and J usage is TRBJ2-5; D is unresolved. The CDR3 length is 13 residues. Germline V CDR1 and CDR2: SNHLY, FYNNEI. The CDR3 region is CVSSRRVLETQYF. CDR3 sequence (DNA): TGTGTCAGCAGCAGAAGGGTGTTGGAGACCCAGTACTTC. Variable domain in full (rest from reference TRBV2 and TRBJ2-5): EPEVTQTPSHQVTQMGQEVILRCVPISNHLYFYWYRQILGQKVEFLVSFYNNEISEKSEIFDDQFSVERPDGSNFTLKIRSTKLEDSAMYFCVSSRRVLETQYFGPGTRLLVL.

This clonotype was found many times. The rearrangement links TRBV2 to TRBJ2-1; the match to TRBD2 covers 8 bases. The CDR3 runs to 16 residues. The V gene's germline CDR1 is SNHLY and CDR2 FYNNEI. Trimming cost V 2 bases and J 7 bases; bases outside gene matches: 10. As DNA, the CDR3 is TGTGCCAGCAGTGAAATGGGTGGCGGGGGGTGGAATGAGCAGTTCTTC. It encodes CASSEMGGGGWNEQFF.

The chain is built from TRBV12-3 or TRBV12-4 and TRBJ1-3, with D possibly being TRBD1 (6 bases). The V and J ends lost 5 bases and 2 bases respectively, with 28 bases between them. CDR3 length: 20 amino acids. The chain's CDR3 is CASSDPGTRGYGWAGNTIYF. CDR3 nucleotides: TGTGCCAGCAGTGATCCCGGGACACGGGGGTATGGTTGGGCTGGAAACACCATATATTTT.

This clonotype was seen repeatedly, ten times or more. The chain recombines TRBV18 with TRBJ1-2, with TRBD1 matching 9 bases. There are 16 residues in the CDR3. Trimming cost V 1 base and J 8 bases; bases outside gene matches: 11. The germline gives CDR1 KGHSH, CDR2 LQKENI. This chain's CDR3 is CASSPQSGQGSRGYTF. CDR3 nucleotides: TGTGCCAGCTCACCACAGTCGGGACAGGGATCAAGAGGCTACACCTTC.

This clonotype was counted between two and nine times. The chain recombines TRBV20-1 with TRBJ1-2; no clear D. CDR3 length equals 14 residues. Germline V lookup: CDR1 DFQATT, CDR2 SNEGSKA (reference sequence). V was shortened by 0 bases and J by 3 bases, with 11 bases between the two germline ends. CDR3 coding DNA: TGCAGTGCTAGAGACTGGGTTAGGGACTATGGCTACACCTTC. The encoded protein is CSARDWVRDYGYTF.

The chain recombines TRBV7-9 with TRBJ1-3; 11 bases are shared with TRBD1. This CDR3 comprises 16 residues. Germline V lookup: CDR1 SEHNR, CDR2 FQNEAQ (reference sequence). Losses at the gene ends were 5 bases for V and 0 bases for J; bases not matched to a gene: 3. CDR3 bases: TGTGCCAGCAGCCCCGGGACAGGGGGCTCTGGAAACACCATATATTTT. Its protein is CASSPGTGGSGNTIYF. Together with reference TRBV7-9 and TRBJ1-3, the CDR3 gives the full variable domain: DTGVSQNPRHKITKRGQNVTFRCDPISEHNRLYWYRQTLGQGPEFLTYFQNEAQLEKSRLLSDRFSAERPKGSFSTLEIQRTEQGDSAMYLCASSPGTGGSGNTIYFGEGSWLTVV.

This chain uses TRBV6-1 with TRBJ2-1, with 11 nucleotides matching TRBD2. The CDR3 contains 14 residues. Germline V lookup: CDR1 MNHNS, CDR2 SASEGT. J gave up 3 bases and V 7 bases, and 2 bases lay outside the gene matches. CDR3 coding DNA: TGTGCCAGCATGGGGACTAGCGGCTACAATGAGCAGTTCTTC. Protein: CASMGTSGYNEQFF.

This clonotype was observed many times. J is TRBJ2-7 and V is TRBV18; D unresolved. V gave up 0 bases and J gave up 1 base, with 7 bases separating them. CDR1 KGHSH and CDR2 LQKENI come from the germline V gene. The CDR3 spans 14 residues. For the CDR3, the DNA is TGTGCCAGCTCACCACCGTTGCTTTCCTACGAGCAGTACTTC. It codes for CASSPPLLSYEQYF.

The sample holds many counts of this clonotype. The chain couples TRBV18 to TRBJ2-7, with D perhaps matching TRBD2 (6 bases). Trimming took 3 bases from V and 3 from J, leaving 15 bases between them. Germline V gene data show CDR1 as KGHSH and CDR2 as LQKENI. The CDR3 is made up of 15 amino acids. CDR3 residues: CASSPPGLINYEQYF. CDR3 DNA sequence: TGTGCCAGCTCACCCCCGGGACTGATTAACTACGAGCAGTACTTC.

The table lists this clonotype with many counts. The chain has TRBV7-3 and TRBJ2-2; 10 bases align to TRBD2. The CDR3 has 19 amino acids. Germline lookup yields CDR1 SGHTA and CDR2 FQGTGA. V dropped 0 bases and J dropped 6; count of bases not matched to a gene: 13. The CDR3 loop is CASSLTSVAGGLRAGELFF. The CDR3, as DNA: TGTGCCAGCAGCTTAACGTCGGTAGCGGGAGGATTAAGAGCCGGGGAGCTGTTTTTT. Using reference TRBV7-3 and TRBJ2-2 for the parts outside the CDR3, the full variable domain is GAGVSQTPSNKVTEKGKYVELRCDPISGHTALYWYRQSLGQGPEFLIYFQGTGAADDSGLPNDRFFAVRPEGSVSTLKIQRTERGDSAVYLCASSLTSVAGGLRAGELFFGEGSRLTVL.

Points on this clonotype: This could be a read error, since a much larger clone is one nucleotide away. This chain joins TRBV20-1 and TRBJ2-7, with 11 bases lining up with TRBD2. The CDR3 consists of 16 residues. Per germline, CDR1 DFQATT and CDR2 SNEGSKA (reference sequence). V shed 3 bases, J shed 0 bases, and the junction held 7 bases outside the gene matches. CDR3 in DNA: TGCAGTGCTAGTTTTAGCGGGAGGGTTAGCTCCTACGAGCAGTACTTC. Translation: CSASFSGRVSSYEQYF.

This clonotype was counted ten times or more. The chain joins TRBV7-9 to TRBJ1-1, with D perhaps matching TRBD1 (6 bases). The CDR3 runs to 15 residues. CDR1 and CDR2 (germline): SEHNR, FQNEAQ (reference sequence). The ends were cut back, 5 bases at V and 0 bases at J, with 13 bases in the middle. The CDR3 nucleotides are TGTGCCAGCAGCCCAATAGACAGGCTGAACACTGAAGCTTTCTTT. It specifies CASSPIDRLNTEAFF. The whole variable domain, filled in from reference TRBV7-9 and TRBJ1-1, reads DTGVSQNPRHKITKRGQNVTFRCDPISEHNRLYWYRQTLGQGPEFLTYFQNEAQLEKSRLLSDRFSAERPKGSFSTLEIQRTEQGDSAMYLCASSPIDRLNTEAFFGQGTRLTVV.

This clonotype was counted at least ten times. The CDR3 DNA reads TGTGCCATCAATGGGGGCGTCAAACAAACGTACAATGAGCAGTTCTTC. This translates into CAINGGVKQTYNEQFF. The J gene is TRBJ2-1, the V gene TRBV2; tentative D call: TRBD1 (6 bases). Trimming left V 10 bases short and J 4 bases short, with 23 bases between. This CDR3 is built from 16 residues. Germline loops: CDR1 SNHLY, CDR2 FYNNEI. The complete variable domain, with remaining parts taken from reference TRBV2 and TRBJ2-1, reads EPEVTQTPSHQVTQMGQEVILRCVPISNHLYFYWYRQILGQKVEFLVSFYNNEISEKSEIFDDQFSVERPDGSNFTLKIRSTKLEDSAMYFCAINGGVKQTYNEQFFGPGTRLTVL.

This chain joins TRBV7-9 and TRBJ1-5, with TRBD1 matching 7 bases. CDR1 and CDR2 (germline): SEHNR, FQNEAQ (reference sequence). Losses at the gene ends were 5 bases for V and 11 bases for J; bases not matched to a gene: 9. This CDR3 comprises 13 residues. The CDR3 spells CASSPTGDWAQHF. The CDR3, as DNA: TGTGCCAGCAGCCCCACAGGGGATTGGGCCCAGCATTTT.

The chain joins TRBV12-3 or TRBV12-4 to TRBJ2-2; TRBD1 matches at 8 bases. CDR3 size: 15 residues. The V gene end was trimmed by 6 bases and the J gene end by 2 bases; junction bases not matched to a gene: 5. CDR3 in amino acids: CASRGTGDNTGELFF. In DNA, the CDR3 is TGTGCCAGCAGGGGGACAGGAGACAACACCGGGGAGCTGTTTTTT.

This clonotype was detected many times. This rearrangement joins TRBV7-9 to TRBJ2-7; D possibly corresponds to TRBD2 (6 bases). The CDR3 runs 13 residues. Trimming left V 3 bases short and J 5 bases short, with 11 bases between. The germline CDR1 and CDR2 sequences are SEHNR and FQNEAQ (reference sequence). Here the CDR3 reads CASSLTGDHEQYF. As DNA, the CDR3 is TGTGCCAGCAGCTTGACGGGAGACCACGAGCAGTACTTC.

This clonotype was seen only a few times. The CDR3 nucleotides are TGCAGTGCACAAATCCCGGGACAGCTATATGGCTACACCTTC. Translating it yields CSAQIPGQLYGYTF. The rearrangement joins TRBV20-1 to TRBJ1-2, with TRBD1 matching over 7 bases. Germline V gene data show CDR1 as DFQATT and CDR2 as SNEGSKA (reference sequence). The length of the CDR3 is 14 residues. V dropped 6 bases and J dropped 5; count of bases not matched to a gene: 12.

CDR3 region: CASSILGGDYNEQFF. For the CDR3, the DNA is TGTGCCAGTAGTATACTCGGGGGGGACTACAATGAGCAGTTCTTC. The rearrangement joins TRBV19 to TRBJ2-1, with TRBD2 matching over 8 bases. J was trimmed by 3 bases and V by 2 bases; bases with no gene match: 3. Germline V lookup: CDR1 LNHDA, CDR2 SQIVND (reference sequence). This CDR3 region has 15 residues.

This chain links TRBV5-1 with TRBJ1-2, with TRBD1 matching over 8 bases. The junction had 8 bases not matched to a gene; V was cut back by 4 bases and J by 6 bases. The CDR3 is made up of 14 amino acids. Germline CDR1 reads SGHRS; CDR2 reads YFSETQ. CDR3 DNA: TGCGCCAGCAGCCCGGGACAGGATGGGGATGGCTACACCTTC. This gives the protein CASSPGQDGDGYTF.

This clonotype appeared a few times. The CDR3 region has the DNA TGTGCCAGCAGCTTAAAGTCGGGGCTGAGCTCTGGAAACACCATATATTTT. Its protein is CASSLKSGLSSGNTIYF. The J gene is TRBJ1-3, the V gene TRBV7-2; D might be TRBD1 (5 bases). The CDR3 spans 17 residues. V shed 2 bases and J shed 0 bases, with 14 bases lying between them. Germline CDR1 and CDR2: SGHTA and FQGNSA. Together with reference TRBV7-2 and TRBJ1-3, the CDR3 gives the full variable domain: GAGVSQSPSNKVTEKGKDVELRCDPISGHTALYWYRQSLGQGLEFLIYFQGNSAPDKSGLPSDRFSAERTGGSVSTLTIQRTQQEDSAVYLCASSLKSGLSSGNTIYFGEGSWLTVV.

This clonotype was detected many times. This chain connects TRBV6-2 or TRBV6-3 to TRBJ1-5, with D maybe TRBD1 (6 bases). CDR1 is MNHEY and CDR2 is SVGEGT in the germline V gene. There are 15 residues in the CDR3. Trimming pared 0 bases from V and 3 bases from J, leaving 9 bases between. The DNA for the CDR3 is TGTGCCAGCAGTTACTCGGGGGGCCACAATCAGCCCCAGCATTTT. This gives the protein CASSYSGGHNQPQHF.

The rearrangement uses TRBV24-1 and TRBJ2-3; 10 bases match TRBD1. This CDR3 spans 15 amino acids. Germline lookup yields CDR1 KGHDR and CDR2 SFDVKD. The junction had 5 bases not matched to a gene; V was cut back by 4 bases and J by 5 bases. This CDR3 reads CATSDPGTGVDTQYF. For the CDR3, the DNA is TGTGCCACCAGTGACCCCGGGACAGGGGTAGATACGCAGTATTTT.

This clonotype was seen many times. J is TRBJ1-2 and V is TRBV7-6; D unresolved. The CDR3 is made up of 15 amino acids. CDR1 and CDR2 from the germline V gene are SGHVS and FNYEAQ. V was cut by 2 bases and J by 0 bases, with 10 bases left in between. The CDR3 here is CASSLPPEANYGYTF. DNA for the CDR3: TGTGCCAGCAGCTTACCTCCCGAGGCTAACTATGGCTACACCTTC.

This clonotype was detected ten times or more. The J gene is TRBJ2-1, the V gene TRBV13; no definite D call. The CDR3 loop spans 13 amino acids. V lost 0 bases, J lost 6 bases, and 6 bases lay in between. The germline V gene encodes CDR1 PRHDT and CDR2 FYEKMQ (reference sequence). The CDR3 is CASSLGPANEQFF. The CDR3 DNA sequence: TGTGCCAGCAGCTTAGGCCCAGCCAATGAGCAGTTCTTC.